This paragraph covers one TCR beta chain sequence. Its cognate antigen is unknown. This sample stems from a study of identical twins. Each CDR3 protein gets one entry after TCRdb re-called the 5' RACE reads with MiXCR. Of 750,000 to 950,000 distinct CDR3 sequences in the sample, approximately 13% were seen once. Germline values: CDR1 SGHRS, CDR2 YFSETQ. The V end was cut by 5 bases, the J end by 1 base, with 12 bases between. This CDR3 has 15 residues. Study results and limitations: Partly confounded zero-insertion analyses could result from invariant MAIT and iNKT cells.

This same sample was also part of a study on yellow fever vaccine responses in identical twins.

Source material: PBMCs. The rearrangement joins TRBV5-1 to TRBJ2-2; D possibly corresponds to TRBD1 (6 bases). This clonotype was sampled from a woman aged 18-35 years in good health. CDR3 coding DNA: TGCGCCAGCAGGACACAGGGCGGGAACACCGGGGAGCTGTTTTTT. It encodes CASRTQGGNTGELFF.